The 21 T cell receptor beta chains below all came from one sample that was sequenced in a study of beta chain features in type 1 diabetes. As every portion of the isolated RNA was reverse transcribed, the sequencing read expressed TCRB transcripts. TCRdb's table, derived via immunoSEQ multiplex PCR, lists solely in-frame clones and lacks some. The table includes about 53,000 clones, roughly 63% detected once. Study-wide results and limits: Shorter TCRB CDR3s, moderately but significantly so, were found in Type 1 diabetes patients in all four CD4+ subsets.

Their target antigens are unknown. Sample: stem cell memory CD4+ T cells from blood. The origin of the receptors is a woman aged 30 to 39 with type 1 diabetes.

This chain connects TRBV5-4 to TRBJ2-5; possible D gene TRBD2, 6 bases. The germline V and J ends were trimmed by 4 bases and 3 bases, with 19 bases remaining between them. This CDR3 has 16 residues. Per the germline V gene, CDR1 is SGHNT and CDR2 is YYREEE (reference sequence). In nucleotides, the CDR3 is TGTGCCAGCAGCCCGGGCGGGGCTTTAGCAGAAGAGACCCAGTACTTC. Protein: CASSPGGALAEETQYF.

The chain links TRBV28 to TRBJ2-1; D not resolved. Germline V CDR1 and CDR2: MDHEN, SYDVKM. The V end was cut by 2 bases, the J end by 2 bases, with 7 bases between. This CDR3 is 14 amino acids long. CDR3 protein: CASSLQTAYNEQFF. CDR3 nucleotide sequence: TGTGCCAGCAGTTTACAGACTGCCTACAATGAGCAGTTCTTC.

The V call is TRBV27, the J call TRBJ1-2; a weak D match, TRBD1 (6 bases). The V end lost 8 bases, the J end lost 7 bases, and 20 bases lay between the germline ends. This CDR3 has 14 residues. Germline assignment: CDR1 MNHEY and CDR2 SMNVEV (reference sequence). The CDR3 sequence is CASSEGVGVAGYTF. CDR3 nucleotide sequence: TGTGCCAGCTCCGAGGGGGTGGGGGTGGCTGGCTACACCTTC.

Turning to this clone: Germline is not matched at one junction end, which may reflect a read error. CDR3 DNA sequence: TGTGCCAGCAGCTTGGGCGGGGGCCCATACACTGAAGCTCTCTTT. Its translation is CASSLGGGPYTEALF. This chain joins TRBV5-4 and TRBJ1-1; tentatively, D is TRBD1 (6 bases). CDR3 length: 15 amino acids. CDR1 is SGHNT and CDR2 is YYREEE in the germline V gene (reference sequence).

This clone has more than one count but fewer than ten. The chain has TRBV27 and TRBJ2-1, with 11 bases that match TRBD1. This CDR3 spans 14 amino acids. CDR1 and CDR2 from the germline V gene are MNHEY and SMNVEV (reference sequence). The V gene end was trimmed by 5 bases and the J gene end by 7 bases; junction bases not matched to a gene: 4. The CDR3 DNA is TGTGCCAGCAGTCCGGGACAGGGGGTAAATGAGCAGTTCTTC. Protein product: CASSPGQGVNEQFF.

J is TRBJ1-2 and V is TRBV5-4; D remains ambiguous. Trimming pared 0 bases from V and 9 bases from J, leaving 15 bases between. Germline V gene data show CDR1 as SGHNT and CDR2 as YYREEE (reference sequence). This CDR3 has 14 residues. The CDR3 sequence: CASSLGQVSLSYTF. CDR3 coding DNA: TGTGCCAGCAGCTTGGGTCAGGTCTCCTTAAGCTACACCTTC.

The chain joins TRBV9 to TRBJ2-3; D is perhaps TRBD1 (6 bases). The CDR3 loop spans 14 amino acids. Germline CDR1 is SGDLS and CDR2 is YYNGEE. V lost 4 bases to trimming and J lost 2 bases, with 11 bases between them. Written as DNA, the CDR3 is TGTGCCAGCAGCTTGCAGGGGACCACAGATACGCAGTATTTT. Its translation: CASSLQGTTDTQYF.

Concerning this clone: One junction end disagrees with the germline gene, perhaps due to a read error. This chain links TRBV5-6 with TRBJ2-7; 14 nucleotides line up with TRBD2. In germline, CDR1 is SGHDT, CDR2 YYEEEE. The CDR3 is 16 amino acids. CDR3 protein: CASRLGLAGAPYEQYF. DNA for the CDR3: TGTGCCAGCAGGTTGGGACTAGCGGGAGCACCCTACGAGCAGTACTTC. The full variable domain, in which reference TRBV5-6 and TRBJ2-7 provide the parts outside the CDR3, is DAGVTQSPTHLIKTRGQQVTLRCSPKSGHDTVSWYQQALGQGPQFIFQYYEEEERQRGNFPDRFSGHQFPNYSSELNVNALLLGDSALYLCASRLGLAGAPYEQYFGPGTRLTVT.

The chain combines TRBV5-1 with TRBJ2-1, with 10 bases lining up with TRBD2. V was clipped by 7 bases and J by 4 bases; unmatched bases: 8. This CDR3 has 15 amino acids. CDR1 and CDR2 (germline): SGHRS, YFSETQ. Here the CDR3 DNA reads TGCGCCAGCCTCGAGCGGGAGGGCCTGTACAATGAGCAGTTCTTC. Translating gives CASLEREGLYNEQFF.

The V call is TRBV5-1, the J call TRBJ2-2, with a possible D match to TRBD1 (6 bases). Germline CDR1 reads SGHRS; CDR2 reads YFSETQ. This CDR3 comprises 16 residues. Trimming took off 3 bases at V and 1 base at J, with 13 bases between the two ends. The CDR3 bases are TGCGCCAGCAGCTCGCTGGGGGCCAAGAACACCGGGGAGCTGTTTTTT. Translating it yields CASSSLGAKNTGELFF.

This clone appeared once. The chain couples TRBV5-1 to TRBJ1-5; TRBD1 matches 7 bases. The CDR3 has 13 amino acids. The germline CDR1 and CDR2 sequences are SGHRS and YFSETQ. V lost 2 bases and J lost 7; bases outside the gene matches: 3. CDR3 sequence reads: CASSLGTEQPQHF. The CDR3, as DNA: TGCGCCAGCAGCTTAGGGACAGAACAGCCCCAGCATTTT. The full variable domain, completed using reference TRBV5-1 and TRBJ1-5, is KAGVTQTPRYLIKTRGQQVTLSCSPISGHRSVSWYQQTPGQGLQFLFEYFSETQRNKGNFPGRFSGRQFSNSRSEMNVSTLELGDSALYLCASSLGTEQPQHFGDGTRLSIL.

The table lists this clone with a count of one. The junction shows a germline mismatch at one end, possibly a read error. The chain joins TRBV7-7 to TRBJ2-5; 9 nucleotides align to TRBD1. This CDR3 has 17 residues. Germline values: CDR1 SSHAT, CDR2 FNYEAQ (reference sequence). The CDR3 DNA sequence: TGTGCTAGCAGCTTAGAGGTTGACAGGGGGAACCAAGAGACCCAGTACTTC. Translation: CASSLEVDRGNQETQYF. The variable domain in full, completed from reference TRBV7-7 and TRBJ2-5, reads GAGVSQSPRYKVTKRGQDVTLRCDPISSHATLYWYQQALGQGPEFLTYFNYEAQPDKSGLPSDRFSAERPEGSISTLTIQRTEQRDSAMYRCASSLEVDRGNQETQYFGPGTRLLVL.

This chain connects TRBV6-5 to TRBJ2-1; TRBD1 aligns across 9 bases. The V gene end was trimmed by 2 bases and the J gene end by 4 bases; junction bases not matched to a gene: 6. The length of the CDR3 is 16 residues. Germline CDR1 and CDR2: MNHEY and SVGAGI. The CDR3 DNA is TGTGCCAGCAGTTACCAGCCGACAGGGGGTTACAATGAGCAGTTCTTC. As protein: CASSYQPTGGYNEQFF.

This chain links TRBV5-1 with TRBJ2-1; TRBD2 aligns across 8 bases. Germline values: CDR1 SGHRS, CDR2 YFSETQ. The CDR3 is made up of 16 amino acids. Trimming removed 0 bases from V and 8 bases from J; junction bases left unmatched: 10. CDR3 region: CASSLVFDSGMHEQFF. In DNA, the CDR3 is TGCGCCAGCAGCTTGGTTTTTGATAGCGGGATGCATGAGCAGTTCTTC. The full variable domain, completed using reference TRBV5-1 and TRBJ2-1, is KAGVTQTPRYLIKTRGQQVTLSCSPISGHRSVSWYQQTPGQGLQFLFEYFSETQRNKGNFPGRFSGRQFSNSRSEMNVSTLELGDSALYLCASSLVFDSGMHEQFFGPGTRLTVL.

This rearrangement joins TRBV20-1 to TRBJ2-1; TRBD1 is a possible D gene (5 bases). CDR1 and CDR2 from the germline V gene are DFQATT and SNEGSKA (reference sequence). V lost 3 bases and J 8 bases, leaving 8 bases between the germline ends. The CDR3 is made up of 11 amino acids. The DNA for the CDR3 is TGCAGTGCTAGTGGGGCACATGAGCAGTTCTTC. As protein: CSASGAHEQFF.

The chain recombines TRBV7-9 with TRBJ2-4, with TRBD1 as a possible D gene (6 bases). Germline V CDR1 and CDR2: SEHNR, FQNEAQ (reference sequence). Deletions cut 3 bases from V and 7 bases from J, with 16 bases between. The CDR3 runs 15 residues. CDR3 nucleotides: TGTGCCAGCAGCTTTATAACGGACAGCAAGAACATTCAGTACTTC. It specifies CASSFITDSKNIQYF. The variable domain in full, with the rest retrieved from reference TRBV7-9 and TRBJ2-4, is DTGVSQNPRHKITKRGQNVTFRCDPISEHNRLYWYRQTLGQGPEFLTYFQNEAQLEKSRLLSDRFSAERPKGSFSTLEIQRTEQGDSAMYLCASSFITDSKNIQYFGAGTRLSVL.

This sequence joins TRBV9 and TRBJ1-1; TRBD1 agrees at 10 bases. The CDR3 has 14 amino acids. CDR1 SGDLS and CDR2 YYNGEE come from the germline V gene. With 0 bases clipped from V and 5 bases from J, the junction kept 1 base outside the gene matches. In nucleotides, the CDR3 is TGTGCCAGCAGCGTAGAGGGACAGGGGACTGAAGCTTTCTTT. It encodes CASSVEGQGTEAFF.

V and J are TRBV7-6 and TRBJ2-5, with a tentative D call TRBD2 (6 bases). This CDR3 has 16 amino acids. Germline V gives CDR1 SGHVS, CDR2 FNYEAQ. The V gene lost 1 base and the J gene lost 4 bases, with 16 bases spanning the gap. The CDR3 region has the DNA TGTGCCAGCAGCTTAGAGGTCAGCGGGTCTGGAGAGACCCAGTACTTC. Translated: CASSLEVSGSGETQYF.

CDR3 in DNA: TGTGCCAGCAGTTTCTCCTTAGGGACAGGGAACACTGAAGCTTTCTTT. It codes for CASSFSLGTGNTEAFF. This rearrangement joins TRBV27 to TRBJ1-1; 8 nucleotides line up with TRBD1. CDR1 is MNHEY, CDR2 SMNVEV, per germline (reference sequence). J lost 1 base, V lost 3 bases, and 7 bases had no gene match. The length of the CDR3 is 16 residues.

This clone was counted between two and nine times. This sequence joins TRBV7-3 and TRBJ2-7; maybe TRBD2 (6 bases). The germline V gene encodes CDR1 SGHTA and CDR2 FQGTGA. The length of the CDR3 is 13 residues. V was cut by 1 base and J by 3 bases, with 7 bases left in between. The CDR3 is CASSLKTSYEQYF. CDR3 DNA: TGTGCCAGCAGCTTAAAGACTAGCTACGAGCAGTACTTC.

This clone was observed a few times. The CDR3 here is CASSESGTGFGYGYTF. The CDR3 nucleotides are TGTGCCAGCAGCGAATCCGGGACAGGATTTGGGTATGGCTACACCTTC. The chain uses TRBV7-6 and TRBJ1-2, with 8 bases matching TRBD1. CDR1 is SGHVS, CDR2 FNYEAQ, per germline. This CDR3 contains 16 residues. With V trimmed by 5 bases and J by 5 bases, 13 bases remained unmatched.